This paragraph covers one T cell receptor (beta chain) sequence. The antigen remains undetermined. This entry belongs to a study of cytomegalovirus exposure and HLA in healthy donors. Study conclusions and caveats: The majority of CMV-associated TCR beta chains were reported as apparently HLA-restricted in a later analysis. Most of the TCR beta V segments (in an earlier analysis) were productive either about 87% or about 30% of the time.

Trimming took 8 bases from V and 7 from J, leaving 20 bases between them. The CDR3 runs 14 residues. Germline V lookup: CDR1 MNHNS, CDR2 SASEGT. Vbeta (60) and Jbeta (13) primers were used in the PCR. Under the authors' procedure: Counted up in a later analysis, unique TCR beta chains came to some 75 million, with some 9.9 million shared. The repertoire was sequenced with immunoSEQ multiplex PCR; TCRdb's copy has only in-frame clones and lacks some. Clonal size and the V and J genes are those of that table, whereas D and trimming came from the DNA. The sample lists 150,000 to 200,000 clones, around nine tenths occurring once.

This receptor was taken from a young woman in good health and CMV-seronegative. J is TRBJ1-2 and V is TRBV6-1; D is possibly TRBD1 (6 bases). Sequencing was done on a sample of PBMCs. The CDR3 loop is CASVLWGGAFGYTF. Written as DNA, the CDR3 is TGTGCCAGCGTCCTATGGGGGGGGGCTTTTGGCTACACCTTC.